The 22 T cell receptor beta chains reported below all come from one sample, sequenced in a study of molecular identifiers for immune sequencing clone quantification. TCRdb passed the PCR reads through MiXCR, listing each CDR3 protein once. This sample has under 600,000 distinct CDR3 sequences, with about 25% found just once. Material for sequencing was naive CD8+ T cells from blood, with Jurkat cell RNA spiked in. Subset in this sample: FACS-sorted CD8+CD4-CCR7+CD45RA+ naive T cells. Receptors were obtained from a human donor in good health. Some libraries in this study had Jurkat cell RNA spiked in.

Many counts were recorded for this clonotype. The junction and the germline gene differ at one end; a read error may be behind it. The chain carries TRBV7-2 and TRBJ2-7; D is possibly TRBD1 (6 bases). The CDR3 is 13 amino acids. Germline V gene data show CDR1 as SGHTA and CDR2 as FQGNSA. This chain's CDR3 is CASSPWTDAEKYF. The CDR3 DNA reads TGTGCCAGCAGCCCTTGGACAGATGCCGAGAAGTACTTC. Full variable domain (outside the CDR3, taken from reference TRBV7-2 and TRBJ2-7): GAGVSQSPSNKVTEKGKDVELRCDPISGHTALYWYRQSLGQGLEFLIYFQGNSAPDKSGLPSDRFSAERTGGSVSTLTIQRTQQEDSAVYLCASSPWTDAEKYFGPGTRLTVT.

The rearrangement uses TRBV30 and TRBJ2-1; D unclear. The V end was cut by 0 bases, the J end by 0 bases, with 9 bases between. The CDR3 has 15 amino acids. Germline CDR1 and CDR2: GTSNPN and SVGIG (reference sequence). Written as DNA, the CDR3 is TGTGCCTGGAGTGTAAGCTCCCCCTCCTACAATGAGCAGTTCTTC. Amino acid sequence: CAWSVSSPSYNEQFF.

CDR3: CASSWDLQYYENPYNEQFF. The DNA of the CDR3 is TGTGCCAGCAGTTGGGACCTTCAGTACTATGAGAACCCCTACAATGAGCAGTTCTTC. V gene TRBV12-3 or TRBV12-4 combines with J gene TRBJ2-1; the D call may be TRBD1 or TRBD2 (5 bases each). CDR3 length: 19 amino acids. V was trimmed by 4 bases and J by 2 bases, leaving 24 bases between them.

Worth noting for this clonotype: A much larger clonotype is one base distant, so this may be a read error. The V and J genes are TRBV6-5 and TRBJ2-7, with D perhaps matching TRBD1 (6 bases). Germline CDR1 is MNHEY and CDR2 is SVGAGI. CDR3 size: 15 residues. Here the CDR3 DNA reads TGTGCCAGCAGTCCCGGGACACCATCTTCCTACGAGCGGTACTTC. As protein: CASSPGTPSSYERYF.

This clonotype was picked up a small number of times. The chain employs TRBV6-5 and TRBJ2-1; a weak D match, TRBD2 (6 bases). The CDR3 loop spans 13 amino acids. Germline V gives CDR1 MNHEY, CDR2 SVGAGI. Trimming stripped 2 bases from V and 4 bases from J, with 6 bases between. CDR3 DNA sequence: TGTGCCAGCAGTTACGGGGGGTACAATGAGCAGTTCTTC. Translation gives CASSYGGYNEQFF.

The chain links TRBV11-2 to TRBJ2-2; possibly TRBD1 or TRBD2 for D (5 bases each). Per germline, CDR1 SGHAT and CDR2 FQNNGV. The CDR3 is 14 residues long. Trimming cost V 2 bases and J 5 bases, with 9 bases left between them. DNA for the CDR3: TGTGCCAGCAGCTTATGGGACCTGACCGGGGAGCTGTTTTTT. Protein product: CASSLWDLTGELFF.

V gene TRBV11-1 combines with J gene TRBJ2-5; D possibly corresponds to TRBD2 (5 bases). There are 15 residues in the CDR3. CDR1 and CDR2 from the germline V gene are SGHAT and FQDESV (reference sequence). Trimming pared 1 base from V and 7 bases from J, leaving 16 bases between. CDR3 in amino acids: CASSLVTRWEWTQYF. DNA of the CDR3: TGTGCCAGCAGCTTAGTAACCAGGTGGGAGTGGACCCAGTACTTC.

This clonotype appeared a few times. The CDR3 loop reads CASSWGDRQSYEQYF. The CDR3 DNA reads TGTGCCAGCAGCTGGGGGGACAGGCAGTCCTACGAGCAGTACTTC. V usage is TRBV5-6 and J usage is TRBJ2-7; 8 bases line up with TRBD1. This CDR3 spans 15 amino acids. The germline gives CDR1 SGHDT, CDR2 YYEEEE. V lost 3 bases and J lost 1; bases outside the gene matches: 6.

This clonotype was counted only a few times. The genes are TRBV7-9 and TRBJ2-5; no firm D call. Trimming cost V 4 bases and J 4 bases, with 10 bases left between them. CDR1 is SEHNR, CDR2 FQNEAQ, per germline (reference sequence). CDR3 length: 13 amino acids. The chain's CDR3 is CASSSILRETQYF. The CDR3 DNA is TGTGCCAGCAGCTCCATCCTTCGAGAGACCCAGTACTTC.

V and J are TRBV18 and TRBJ2-1; 8 bases fit TRBD2. The CDR3 sequence is 16 residues long. The V segment lost 0 bases and the J segment 4 bases; nucleotides outside the gene matches: 5. Germline V gives CDR1 KGHSH, CDR2 LQKENI. CDR3 in amino acids: CASSPPSGRGYNEQFF. The CDR3 DNA reads as TGTGCCAGCTCACCACCCTCCGGGAGGGGTTACAATGAGCAGTTCTTC. The full variable domain, rest sourced from reference TRBV18 and TRBJ2-1, is NAGVMQNPRHLVRRRGQEARLRCSPMKGHSHVYWYRQLPEEGLKFMVYLQKENIIDESGMPKERFSAEFPKEGPSILRIQQVVRGDSAAYFCASSPPSGRGYNEQFFGPGTRLTVL.

On this clonotype: It may be a read error: a sequence one base away is much more abundant. The rearrangement joins TRBV7-9 to TRBJ2-1; possibly TRBD2 for D (5 bases). Germline assignment: CDR1 SEHNR and CDR2 FQNEAQ (reference sequence). V dropped 3 bases and J dropped 8 bases, with 14 bases sitting between them. There are 14 residues in the CDR3. The CDR3 DNA is TGTGCCAGCAGCTTGTCTATAGCGTGGGATGAGCAGTTCTTC. It translates to CASSLSIAWDEQFF.

This clonotype was counted between two and nine times. The chain employs TRBV19 and TRBJ2-5; possibly TRBD1 for D (7 bases). The CDR3 runs to 13 residues. The V gene's germline CDR1 is LNHDA and CDR2 SQIVND (reference sequence). CDR3 amino acids: CGPGGSQVETQYF. The CDR3 DNA reads TGTGGACCAGGGGGGTCCCAAGTGGAGACCCAGTACTTC. The complete variable domain, with remaining parts taken from reference TRBV19 and TRBJ2-5, reads DGGITQSPKYLFRKEGQNVTLSCEQNLNHDAMYWYRQDPGQGLRLIYYSQIVNDFQKGDIAEGYSVSREKKESFPLTVTSAQKNPTAFYLCGPGGSQVETQYFGPGTRLLVL.

Concerning this clonotype itself: Sequence at one end of the junction differs from germline and may be a read error. The CDR3 loop is CAISDPTGTGELFF. The DNA for the CDR3 is TGTGCCATCAGTGACCCTACGGGCACCGGTGAGCTGTTTTTT. The chain links TRBV10-3 to TRBJ2-2; unclear D gene. The V gene's germline CDR1 is ENHRY and CDR2 SYGVKD. CDR3 size: 14 residues.

V is TRBV19 and J is TRBJ2-7; 11 nucleotides agree with TRBD2. The CDR3 has 17 amino acids. With V trimmed by 4 bases and J by 0 bases, 8 bases remained unmatched. Germline CDR1 reads LNHDA; CDR2 reads SQIVND (reference sequence). Here the CDR3 DNA reads TGTGCCAGTAGTACTAGCGGGAGGAGGGCGACCTCCTACGAGCAGTACTTC. Translating it yields CASSTSGRRATSYEQYF. The whole variable domain, filled in from reference TRBV19 and TRBJ2-7, reads DGGITQSPKYLFRKEGQNVTLSCEQNLNHDAMYWYRQDPGQGLRLIYYSQIVNDFQKGDIAEGYSVSREKKESFPLTVTSAQKNPTAFYLCASSTSGRRATSYEQYFGPGTRLTVT.

This clonotype was seen ten or more times. The gene calls are TRBV7-9 and TRBJ1-1; 7 nucleotides agree with TRBD1. Germline V gene lookup returns CDR1 SEHNR and CDR2 FQNEAQ (reference sequence). The ends lost 5 bases at V and 9 bases at J; junction bases unmatched: 12. This CDR3 spans 14 amino acids. CDR3 residues: CASSQGTVAPKAFF. CDR3 coding DNA: TGTGCCAGCAGCCAAGGGACAGTCGCGCCCAAAGCTTTCTTT.

The chain has TRBV7-2 and TRBJ2-7; TRBD2 agrees at 11 bases. The CDR3 spans 15 residues. The germline V gene has CDR1 SGHTA and CDR2 FQGNSA. The trim removed 5 bases at V and 5 bases at J, leaving 8 bases unmatched. The CDR3 reads CASSQTGTSGDEQYF. CDR3 DNA: TGTGCCAGCAGCCAAACCGGGACTAGCGGCGACGAGCAGTACTTC.

The chain has TRBV28 and TRBJ2-1; D may be TRBD2 (6 bases). V gave up 6 bases and J gave up 3 bases, with 15 bases separating them. This CDR3 region has 15 residues. Germline V CDR1 and CDR2: MDHEN, SYDVKM. CDR3 protein: CASSPRGMGYNEQFF. CDR3 DNA: TGTGCCAGCAGCCCCCGCGGGATGGGCTACAATGAGCAGTTCTTC.

About this clonotype itself: This may be a read error: a much more frequent sequence differs by one nucleotide. This chain joins TRBV6-2 or TRBV6-3 and TRBJ2-3; D may be TRBD1 (5 bases). The V gene lost 2 bases and the J gene lost 2 bases, with 11 bases spanning the gap. The length of the CDR3 is 15 residues. Germline values: CDR1 MNHEY, CDR2 SVGEGT. Written as DNA, the CDR3 is TGTGCCAGCAGTTACGGGGCTATCTACACAGATACGCAGTATTTT. Its protein product is CASSYGAIYTDTQYF.

V and J are TRBV30 and TRBJ2-7; D gene unclear. The V gene's germline CDR1 is GTSNPN and CDR2 SVGIG (reference sequence). V was clipped by 5 bases and J by 4 bases, with 15 bases between them. This CDR3 comprises 13 residues. The CDR3 loop reads CAWRAPANYEQYF. The CDR3 nucleotides are TGTGCCTGGCGTGCCCCAGCTAATTACGAGCAGTACTTC.

In its sample, this clonotype was seen many times. The chain carries TRBV6-5 and TRBJ2-7, with a possible D match to TRBD1 (5 bases). Germline CDR1 MNHEY, CDR2 SVGAGI. Trimming removed 0 bases from V and 4 bases from J, with 16 bases in between. This CDR3 comprises 16 residues. The CDR3 reads CASSYSSRVNMYEQYF. The CDR3 coding sequence is TGTGCCAGCAGTTACTCCTCCAGGGTGAACATGTACGAGCAGTACTTC.

This clonotype appeared once. A read error is possible here, since a much larger clone lies one base away. This chain links TRBV5-1 with TRBJ2-7; TRBD1 matches 11 bases. Germline V gene lookup returns CDR1 SGHRS and CDR2 YFSETQ. The CDR3 runs 15 residues. The CDR3, as DNA: TGCGCCAGCAGCTTGGAAGGACAGGGGGCCTACGAGCAGTCCTTC. Its protein product is CASSLEGQGAYEQSF.

The sample holds many counts of this clonotype. The rearrangement joins TRBV7-8 to TRBJ2-3; 8 bases are shared with TRBD1. This CDR3 region has 15 residues. From germline, CDR1 is SGHVS and CDR2 FQNEAQ. V trimming: 3 bases; J trimming: 5 bases; junction bases outside the gene matches: 7. Here the CDR3 reads CASSFPTGEGDTQYF. The CDR3 DNA follows: TGTGCCAGCAGCTTCCCGACAGGGGAAGGAGATACGCAGTATTTT. Looking up the rest from reference TRBV7-8 and TRBJ2-3 gives the full variable domain: GAGVSQSPRYKVAKRGQDVALRCDPISGHVSLFWYQQALGQGPEFLTYFQNEAQLDKSGLPSDRFFAERPEGSVSTLKIQRTQQEDSAVYLCASSFPTGEGDTQYFGPGTRLTVL.